The sequence of this T cell receptor (beta chain) was determined in a study of fetal regulatory T cell absence and autoimmunity. The wider study: The IPEX patients lacked clinical diabetes but had exocrine pancreas autoimmunity.

Notes on this clone: Its cognate antigen is unknown.

General observations from the study: Oligoclonal TCR enrichment in pancreas over cord blood reached over 100-fold for some clones.

The CDR3 extends over 17 amino acids. Per the germline V gene, CDR1 is GTSNPN and CDR2 is SVGIG (reference sequence). V was clipped by 4 bases and J by 4 bases, with 23 bases between them. The survey-level immunoSEQ assay was used. Assay used: immunoSEQ multiplex PCR; TCRdb lists only in-frame clones, some missing. This sample carries tens of thousands of clones, around 83% of them seen once, and the ten largest clones take 0.35% to 0.5%. Sample: cord blood. The gene calls are TRBV30 and TRBJ1-3; no definite D call. This clonotype was obtained from a newborn boy with IPEX syndrome. The chain's CDR3 is CAWTSPGILSGGNTIYF. CDR3 nucleotide sequence: TGTGCCTGGACATCCCCAGGCATATTGAGTGGAGGAAACACCATATATTTT.